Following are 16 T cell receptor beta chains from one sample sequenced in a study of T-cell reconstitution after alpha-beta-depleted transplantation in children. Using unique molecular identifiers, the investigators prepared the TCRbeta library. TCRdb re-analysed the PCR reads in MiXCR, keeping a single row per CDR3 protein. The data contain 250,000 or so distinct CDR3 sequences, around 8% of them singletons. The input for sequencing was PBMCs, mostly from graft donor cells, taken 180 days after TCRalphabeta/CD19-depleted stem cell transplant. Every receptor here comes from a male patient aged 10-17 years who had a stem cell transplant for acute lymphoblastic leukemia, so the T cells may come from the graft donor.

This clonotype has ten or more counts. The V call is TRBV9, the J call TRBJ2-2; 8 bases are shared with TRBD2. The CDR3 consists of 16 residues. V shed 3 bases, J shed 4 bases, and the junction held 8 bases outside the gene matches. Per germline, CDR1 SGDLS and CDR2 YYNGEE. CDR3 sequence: CASSGAGTRSTGELFF. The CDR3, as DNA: TGTGCCAGCAGCGGCGCCGGGACTAGAAGCACCGGGGAGCTGTTTTTT.

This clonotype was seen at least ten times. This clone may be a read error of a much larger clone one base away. DNA of the CDR3: TGCAGCGTTGTGGCGAACACTGAAGCTTTCTTT. This encodes CSVVANTEAFF. The chain uses TRBV29-1 and TRBJ1-1; D unclear. This CDR3 has 11 residues. Germline CDR1 reads SQVTM; CDR2 reads ANQGSEA. The V end was cut by 4 bases, the J end by 1 base, with 4 bases between. Supplemented by reference TRBV29-1 and TRBJ1-1, the full variable domain reads SAVISQKPSRDICQRGTSLTIQCQVDSQVTMMFWYRQQPGQSLTLIATANQGSEATYESGFVIDKFPISRPNLTFSTLTVSNMSPEDSSIYLCSVVANTEAFFGQGTRLTVV.

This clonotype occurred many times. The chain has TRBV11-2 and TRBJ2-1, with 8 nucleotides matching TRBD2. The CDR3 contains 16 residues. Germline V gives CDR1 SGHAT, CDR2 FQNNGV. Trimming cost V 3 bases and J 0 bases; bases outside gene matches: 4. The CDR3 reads CASSFRSGSSYNEQFF. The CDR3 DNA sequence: TGTGCCAGCAGCTTTCGGAGCGGGAGCTCCTACAATGAGCAGTTCTTC. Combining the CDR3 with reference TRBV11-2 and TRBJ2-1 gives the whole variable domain EAGVAQSPRYKIIEKRQSVAFWCNPISGHATLYWYQQILGQGPKLLIQFQNNGVVDDSQLPKDRFSAERLKGVDSTLKIQPAKLEDSAVYLCASSFRSGSSYNEQFFGPGTRLTVL.

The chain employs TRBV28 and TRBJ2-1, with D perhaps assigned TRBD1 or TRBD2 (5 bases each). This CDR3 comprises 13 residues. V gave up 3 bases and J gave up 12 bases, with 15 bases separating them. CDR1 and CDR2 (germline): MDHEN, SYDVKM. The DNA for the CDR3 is TGTGCCAGCAGTTTGCCGGGACCGATTAGGCAGTTCTTC. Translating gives CASSLPGPIRQFF.

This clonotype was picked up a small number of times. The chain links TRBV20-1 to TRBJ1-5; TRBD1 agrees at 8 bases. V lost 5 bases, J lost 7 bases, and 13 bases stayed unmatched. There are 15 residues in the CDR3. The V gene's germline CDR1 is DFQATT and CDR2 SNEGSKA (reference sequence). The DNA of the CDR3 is TGCAGTGCTCCCCCCGACAGGGGAAGTCGCCAGCCCCAGCATTTT. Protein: CSAPPDRGSRQPQHF.

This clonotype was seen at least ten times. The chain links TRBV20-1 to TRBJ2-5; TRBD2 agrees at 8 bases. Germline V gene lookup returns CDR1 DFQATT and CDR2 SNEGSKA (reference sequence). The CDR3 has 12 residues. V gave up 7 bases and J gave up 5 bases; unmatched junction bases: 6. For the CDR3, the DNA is TGCAGTGTGGCGGGGGGCGGGGAGACCCAGTACTTC. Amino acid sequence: CSVAGGGETQYF.

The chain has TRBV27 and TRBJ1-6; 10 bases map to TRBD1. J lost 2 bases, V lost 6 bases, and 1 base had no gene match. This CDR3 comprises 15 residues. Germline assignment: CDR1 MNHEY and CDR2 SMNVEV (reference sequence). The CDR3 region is CASRTGGTYNSPLHF. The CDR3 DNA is TGTGCCAGCAGGACAGGGGGCACCTATAATTCACCCCTCCACTTT.

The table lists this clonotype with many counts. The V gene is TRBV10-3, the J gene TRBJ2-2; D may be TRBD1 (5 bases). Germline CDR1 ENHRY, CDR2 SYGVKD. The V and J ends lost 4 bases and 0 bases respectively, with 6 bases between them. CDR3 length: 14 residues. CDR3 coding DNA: TGTGCCATCAGTGCAGGGCCGAACACCGGGGAGCTGTTTTTT. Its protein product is CAISAGPNTGELFF.

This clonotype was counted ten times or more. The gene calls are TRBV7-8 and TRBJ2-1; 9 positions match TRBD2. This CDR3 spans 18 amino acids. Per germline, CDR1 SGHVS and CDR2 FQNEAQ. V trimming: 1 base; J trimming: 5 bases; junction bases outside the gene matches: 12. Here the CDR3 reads CASSLEAPRGLADNEQFF. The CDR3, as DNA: TGTGCCAGCAGCTTAGAGGCCCCCCGGGGACTAGCCGACAATGAGCAGTTCTTC. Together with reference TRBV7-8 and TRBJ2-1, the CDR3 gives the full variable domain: GAGVSQSPRYKVAKRGQDVALRCDPISGHVSLFWYQQALGQGPEFLTYFQNEAQLDKSGLPSDRFFAERPEGSVSTLKIQRTQQEDSAVYLCASSLEAPRGLADNEQFFGPGTRLTVL.

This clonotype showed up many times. The CDR3 region has the DNA TGTGCCAGCAGTTTATCGCGGACAGGGGGGAATTCACCCCTCCACTTT. It codes for CASSLSRTGGNSPLHF. V usage is TRBV27 and J usage is TRBJ1-6; 10 bases match TRBD1. The CDR3 extends over 16 amino acids. Germline loops: CDR1 MNHEY, CDR2 SMNVEV (reference sequence). The trim removed 0 bases at V and 7 bases at J, leaving 3 bases unmatched.

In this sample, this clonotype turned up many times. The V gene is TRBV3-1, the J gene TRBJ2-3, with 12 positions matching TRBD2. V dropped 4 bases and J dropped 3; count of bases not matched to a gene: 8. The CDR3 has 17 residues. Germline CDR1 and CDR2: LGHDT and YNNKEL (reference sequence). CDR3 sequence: CASSRYLAGGQTDTQYF. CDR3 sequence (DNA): TGTGCCAGCAGCCGCTACCTAGCGGGGGGGCAAACAGATACGCAGTATTTT.

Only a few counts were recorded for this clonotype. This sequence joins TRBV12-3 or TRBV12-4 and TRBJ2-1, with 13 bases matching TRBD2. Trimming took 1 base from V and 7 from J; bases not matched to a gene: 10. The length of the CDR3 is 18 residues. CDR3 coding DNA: TGTGCCAGCAGTTTAGGCCCCCGGACTAGCGGGAGAAGTAATGAGCAGTTCTTC. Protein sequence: CASSLGPRTSGRSNEQFF.

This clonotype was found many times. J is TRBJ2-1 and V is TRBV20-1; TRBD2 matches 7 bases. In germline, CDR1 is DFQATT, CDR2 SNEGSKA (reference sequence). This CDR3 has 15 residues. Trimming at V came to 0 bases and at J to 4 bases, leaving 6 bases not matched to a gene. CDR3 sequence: CSAREPGLPYNEQFF. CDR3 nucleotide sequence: TGCAGTGCTAGAGAACCGGGACTACCATACAATGAGCAGTTCTTC.

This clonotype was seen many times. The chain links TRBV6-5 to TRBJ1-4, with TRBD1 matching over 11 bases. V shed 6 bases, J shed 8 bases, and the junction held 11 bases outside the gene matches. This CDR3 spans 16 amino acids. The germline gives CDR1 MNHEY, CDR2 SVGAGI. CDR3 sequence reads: CASSPGTGGGGEKLFF. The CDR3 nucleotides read TGTGCCAGCAGCCCCGGGACAGGGGGAGGTGGAGAAAAACTGTTTTTT.

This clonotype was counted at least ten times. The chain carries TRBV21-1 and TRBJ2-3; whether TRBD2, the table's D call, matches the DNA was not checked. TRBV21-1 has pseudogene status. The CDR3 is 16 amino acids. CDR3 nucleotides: TGTGCCAGCAGCAAGGGAGCGGGAAATGACATAGATACGCAGTATTTT. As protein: CASSKGAGNDIDTQYF.

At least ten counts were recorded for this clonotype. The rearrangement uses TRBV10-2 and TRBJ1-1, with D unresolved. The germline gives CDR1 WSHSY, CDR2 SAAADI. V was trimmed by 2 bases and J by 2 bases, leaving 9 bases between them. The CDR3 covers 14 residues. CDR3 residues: CASSEVLKNTEAFF. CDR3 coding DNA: TGCGCCAGCAGTGAGGTGCTAAAAAACACTGAAGCTTTCTTT.